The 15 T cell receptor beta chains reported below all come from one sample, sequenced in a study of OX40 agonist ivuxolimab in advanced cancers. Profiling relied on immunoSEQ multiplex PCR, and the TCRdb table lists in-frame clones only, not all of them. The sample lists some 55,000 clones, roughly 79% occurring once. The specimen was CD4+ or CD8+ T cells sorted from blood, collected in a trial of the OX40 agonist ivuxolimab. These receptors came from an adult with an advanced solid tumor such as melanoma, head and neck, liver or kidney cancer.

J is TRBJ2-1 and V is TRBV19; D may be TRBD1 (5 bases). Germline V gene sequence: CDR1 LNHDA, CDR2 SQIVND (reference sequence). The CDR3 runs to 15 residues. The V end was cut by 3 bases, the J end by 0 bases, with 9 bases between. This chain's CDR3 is CASSIRRGSYNEQFF. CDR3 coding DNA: TGTGCCAGTAGTATTAGAAGGGGCTCCTACAATGAGCAGTTCTTC.

CDR3 protein: CASSQDQLAGGPDTQYF. As DNA, the CDR3 is TGTGCCAGCAGCCAAGATCAACTAGCGGGGGGGCCCGATACGCAGTATTTT. The genes are TRBV14 and TRBJ2-3; 13 positions agree with TRBD2. From germline, CDR1 is SGHDN and CDR2 FVKESK. This CDR3 region has 17 residues. With V trimmed by 0 bases and J by 6 bases, 6 bases remained unmatched. The full variable domain, in which reference TRBV14 and TRBJ2-3 provide the parts outside the CDR3, is EAGVTQFPSHSVIEKGQTVTLRCDPISGHDNLYWYRRVMGKEIKFLLHFVKESKQDESGMPNNRFLAERTGGTYSTLKVQPAELEDSGVYFCASSQDQLAGGPDTQYFGPGTRLTVL.

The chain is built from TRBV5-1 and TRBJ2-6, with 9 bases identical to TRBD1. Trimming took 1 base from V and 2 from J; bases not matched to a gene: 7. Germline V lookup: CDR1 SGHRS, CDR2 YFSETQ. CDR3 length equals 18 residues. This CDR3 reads CASSLRDRETAGANVLTF. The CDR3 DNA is TGCGCCAGCAGCTTGCGGGACAGGGAGACGGCTGGGGCCAACGTCCTGACTTTC.

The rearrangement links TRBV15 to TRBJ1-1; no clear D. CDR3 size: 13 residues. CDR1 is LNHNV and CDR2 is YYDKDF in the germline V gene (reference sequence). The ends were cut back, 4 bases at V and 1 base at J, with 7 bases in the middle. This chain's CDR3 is CATSIRENTEAFF. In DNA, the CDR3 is TGTGCCACCAGCATCCGGGAGAACACTGAAGCTTTCTTT.

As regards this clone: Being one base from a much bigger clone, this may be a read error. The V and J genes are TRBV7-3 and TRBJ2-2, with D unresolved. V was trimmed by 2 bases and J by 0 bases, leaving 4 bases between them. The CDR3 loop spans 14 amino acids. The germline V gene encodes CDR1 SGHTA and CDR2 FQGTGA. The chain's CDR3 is CASSLGTNTGELFF. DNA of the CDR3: TGTGCCAGCAGCTTAGGGACGAACACCGGGGAGCTGTTTTTT.

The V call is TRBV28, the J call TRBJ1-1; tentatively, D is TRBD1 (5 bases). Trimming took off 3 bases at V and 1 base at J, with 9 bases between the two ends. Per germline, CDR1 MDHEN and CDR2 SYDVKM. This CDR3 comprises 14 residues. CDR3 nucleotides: TGTGCCAGCAGTTTCGGAGGGGAGAACACTGAAGCTTTCTTT. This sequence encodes CASSFGGENTEAFF. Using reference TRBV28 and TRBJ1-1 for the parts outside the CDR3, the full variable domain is DVKVTQSSRYLVKRTGEKVFLECVQDMDHENMFWYRQDPGLGLRLIYFSYDVKMKEKGDIPEGYSVSREKKERFSLILESASTNQTSMYLCASSFGGENTEAFFGQGTRLTVV.

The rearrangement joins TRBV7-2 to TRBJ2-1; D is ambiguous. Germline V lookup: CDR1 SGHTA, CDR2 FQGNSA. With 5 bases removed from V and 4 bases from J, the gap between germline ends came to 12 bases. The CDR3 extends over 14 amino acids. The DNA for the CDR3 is TGTGCCAGCAGCCCCACGGCGGCTTACAATGAGCAGTTCTTC. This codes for CASSPTAAYNEQFF.

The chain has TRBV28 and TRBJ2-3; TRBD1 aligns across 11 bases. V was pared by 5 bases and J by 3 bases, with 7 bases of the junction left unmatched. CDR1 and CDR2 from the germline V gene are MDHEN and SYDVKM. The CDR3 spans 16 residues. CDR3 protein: CASSTTGTGGTDTQYF. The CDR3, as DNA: TGTGCCAGCAGTACAACCGGGACAGGGGGGACAGATACGCAGTATTTT.

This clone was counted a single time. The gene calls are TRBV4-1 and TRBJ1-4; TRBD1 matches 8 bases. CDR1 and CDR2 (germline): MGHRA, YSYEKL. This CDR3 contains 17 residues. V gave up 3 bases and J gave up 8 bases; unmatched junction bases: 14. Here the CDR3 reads CASSQENRGSLGEKLFF. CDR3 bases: TGCGCCAGCAGCCAGGAAAACAGGGGGAGTCTCGGGGAAAAACTGTTTTTT.

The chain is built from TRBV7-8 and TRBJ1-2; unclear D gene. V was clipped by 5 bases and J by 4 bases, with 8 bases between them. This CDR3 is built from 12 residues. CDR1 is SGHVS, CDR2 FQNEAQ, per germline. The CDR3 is CASSRGGYGYTF. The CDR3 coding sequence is TGTGCCAGCAGCAGAGGTGGCTATGGCTACACCTTC.

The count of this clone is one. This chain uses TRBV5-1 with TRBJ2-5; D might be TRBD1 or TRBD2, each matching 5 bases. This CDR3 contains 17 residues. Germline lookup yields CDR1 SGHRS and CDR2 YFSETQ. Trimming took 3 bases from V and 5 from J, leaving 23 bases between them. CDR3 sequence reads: CASSWRSRDMVSETQYF. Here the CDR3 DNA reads TGCGCCAGCAGCTGGAGGAGCAGGGATATGGTCTCGGAGACCCAGTACTTC.

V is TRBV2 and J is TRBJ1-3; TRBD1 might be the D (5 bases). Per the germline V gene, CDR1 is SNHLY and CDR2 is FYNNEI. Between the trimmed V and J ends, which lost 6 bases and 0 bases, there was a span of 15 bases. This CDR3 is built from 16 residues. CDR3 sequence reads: CASRRDFPSSGNTIYF. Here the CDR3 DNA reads TGTGCCAGCAGAAGGGACTTTCCGAGCTCTGGAAACACCATATATTTT. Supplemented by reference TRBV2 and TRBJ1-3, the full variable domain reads EPEVTQTPSHQVTQMGQEVILRCVPISNHLYFYWYRQILGQKVEFLVSFYNNEISEKSEIFDDQFSVERPDGSNFTLKIRSTKLEDSAMYFCASRRDFPSSGNTIYFGEGSWLTVV.

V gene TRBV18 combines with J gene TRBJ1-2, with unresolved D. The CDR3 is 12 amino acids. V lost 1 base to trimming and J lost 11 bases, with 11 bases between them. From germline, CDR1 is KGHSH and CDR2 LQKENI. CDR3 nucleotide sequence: TGTGCCAGCTCACCACAGGAAGATCTGTACACCTTC. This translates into CASSPQEDLYTF.

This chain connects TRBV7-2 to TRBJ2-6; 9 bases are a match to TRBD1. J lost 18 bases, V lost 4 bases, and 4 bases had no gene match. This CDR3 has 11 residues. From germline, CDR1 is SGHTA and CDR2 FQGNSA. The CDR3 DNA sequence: TGTGCCAGCAGCTCGGACAGGGGACCGACTTTC. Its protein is CASSSDRGPTF.

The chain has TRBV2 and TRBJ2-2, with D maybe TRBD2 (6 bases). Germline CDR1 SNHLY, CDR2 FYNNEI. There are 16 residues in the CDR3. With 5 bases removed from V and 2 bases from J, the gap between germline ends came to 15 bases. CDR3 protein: CASSIRGAGNTGELFF. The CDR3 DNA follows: TGTGCCAGCAGTATCCGAGGGGCGGGAAACACCGGGGAGCTGTTTTTT.